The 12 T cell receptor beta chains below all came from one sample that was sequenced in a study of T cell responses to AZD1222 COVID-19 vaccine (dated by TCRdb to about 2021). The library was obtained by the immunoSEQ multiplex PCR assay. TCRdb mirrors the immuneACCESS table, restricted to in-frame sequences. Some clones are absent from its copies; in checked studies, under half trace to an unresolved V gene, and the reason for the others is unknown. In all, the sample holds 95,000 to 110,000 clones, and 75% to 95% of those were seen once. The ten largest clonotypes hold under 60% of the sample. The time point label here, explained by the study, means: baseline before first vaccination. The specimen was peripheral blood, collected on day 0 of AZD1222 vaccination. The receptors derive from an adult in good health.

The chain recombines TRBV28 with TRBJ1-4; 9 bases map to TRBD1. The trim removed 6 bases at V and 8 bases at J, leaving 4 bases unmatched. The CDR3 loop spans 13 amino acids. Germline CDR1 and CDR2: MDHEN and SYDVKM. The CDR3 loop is CASSPGTGEKLFF. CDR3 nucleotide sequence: TGTGCCAGCAGCCCAGGGACAGGGGAAAAACTGTTTTTT.

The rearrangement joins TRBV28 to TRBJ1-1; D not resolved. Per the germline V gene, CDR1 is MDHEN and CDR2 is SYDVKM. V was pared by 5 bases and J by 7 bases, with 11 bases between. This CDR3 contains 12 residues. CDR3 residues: CASSLVTVEAFF. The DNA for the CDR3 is TGTGCCAGCAGTCTAGTTACGGTTGAAGCTTTCTTT.

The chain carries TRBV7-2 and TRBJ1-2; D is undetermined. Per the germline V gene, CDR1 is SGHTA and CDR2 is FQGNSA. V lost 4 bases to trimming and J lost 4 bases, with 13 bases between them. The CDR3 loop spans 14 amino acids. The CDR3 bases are TGTGCCAGCAGCTCAGCAGCCTTTCGCTATGGCTACACCTTC. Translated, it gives CASSSAAFRYGYTF.

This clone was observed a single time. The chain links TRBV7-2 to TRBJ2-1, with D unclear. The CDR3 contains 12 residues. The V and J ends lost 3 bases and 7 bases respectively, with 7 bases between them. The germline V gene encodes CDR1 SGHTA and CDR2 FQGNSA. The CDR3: CASSFLGNEQFF. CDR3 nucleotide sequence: TGTGCCAGCAGCTTTCTTGGAAATGAGCAGTTCTTC.

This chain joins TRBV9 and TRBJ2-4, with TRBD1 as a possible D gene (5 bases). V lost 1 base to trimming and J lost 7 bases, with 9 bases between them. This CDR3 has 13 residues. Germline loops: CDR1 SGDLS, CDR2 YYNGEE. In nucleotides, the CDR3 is TGTGCCAGCAGCGTATCCCCAGGGAACATTCAGTACTTC. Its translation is CASSVSPGNIQYF.

In DNA, the CDR3 is TGTGCCAGCAGTTTAAGGCAGACAAACACTGAAGCTTTCTTT. Its protein product is CASSLRQTNTEAFF. The genes are TRBV27 and TRBJ1-1, with no clear D. V dropped 2 bases and J dropped 2 bases, with 9 bases sitting between them. Germline-derived CDR1 and CDR2 are MNHEY and SMNVEV (reference sequence). The CDR3 sequence is 14 residues long.

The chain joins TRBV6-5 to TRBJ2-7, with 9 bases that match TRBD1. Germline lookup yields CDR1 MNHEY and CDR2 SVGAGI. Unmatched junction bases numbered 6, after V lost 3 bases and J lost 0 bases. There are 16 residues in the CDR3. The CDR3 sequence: CASSYSDRGSSYEQYF. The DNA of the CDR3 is TGTGCCAGCAGTTATTCGGACAGGGGAAGCTCCTACGAGCAGTACTTC.

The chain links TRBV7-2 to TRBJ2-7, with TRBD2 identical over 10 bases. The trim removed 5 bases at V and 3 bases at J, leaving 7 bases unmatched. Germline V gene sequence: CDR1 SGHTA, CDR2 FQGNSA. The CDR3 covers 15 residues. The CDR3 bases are TGTGCCAGCAGCCAGACGGGACTAGCGAGCTACGAGCAGTACTTC. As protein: CASSQTGLASYEQYF. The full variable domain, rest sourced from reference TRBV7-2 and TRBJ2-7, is GAGVSQSPSNKVTEKGKDVELRCDPISGHTALYWYRQSLGQGLEFLIYFQGNSAPDKSGLPSDRFSAERTGGSVSTLTIQRTQQEDSAVYLCASSQTGLASYEQYFGPGTRLTVT.

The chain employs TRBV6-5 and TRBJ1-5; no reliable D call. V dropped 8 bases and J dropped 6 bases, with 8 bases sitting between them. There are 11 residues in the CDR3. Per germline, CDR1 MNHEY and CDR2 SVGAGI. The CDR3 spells CASGLIQPQHF. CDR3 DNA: TGTGCCAGCGGTCTAATTCAGCCCCAGCATTTT.

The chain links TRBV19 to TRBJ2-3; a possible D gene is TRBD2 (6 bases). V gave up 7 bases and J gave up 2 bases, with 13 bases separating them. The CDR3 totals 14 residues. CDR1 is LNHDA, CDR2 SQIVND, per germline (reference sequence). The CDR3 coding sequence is TGTGCCAGTAAATCGGGAGCCTACACAGATACGCAGTATTTT. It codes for CASKSGAYTDTQYF.

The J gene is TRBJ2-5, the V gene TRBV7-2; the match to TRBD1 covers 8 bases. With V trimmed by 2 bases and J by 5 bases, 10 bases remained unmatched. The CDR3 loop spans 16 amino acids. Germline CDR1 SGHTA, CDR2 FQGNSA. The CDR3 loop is CASSLQSQGAGETQYF. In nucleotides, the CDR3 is TGTGCCAGCAGCTTACAGTCGCAGGGGGCGGGTGAGACCCAGTACTTC.

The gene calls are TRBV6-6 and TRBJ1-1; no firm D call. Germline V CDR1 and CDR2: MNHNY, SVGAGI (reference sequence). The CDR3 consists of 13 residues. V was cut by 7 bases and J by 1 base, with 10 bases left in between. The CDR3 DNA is TGTGCCAGCACCGAGGTGGAGAACACTGAAGCTTTCTTT. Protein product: CASTEVENTEAFF.